In this sample, the clone carrying this TCR beta chain turned up a few times. Germline V gene lookup returns CDR1 SGHDN and CDR2 FVKESK. The CDR3 runs to 18 residues. Trimming left V 1 base short and J 3 bases short, with 19 bases between. This entry belongs to a study of blood T cells in healthy people across ages. Primers used in a second PCR of about 7 to 12 cycles were a sample-barcoded 5' primer and a J-beta primer mix. TCRdb fed the 5' RACE reads into MiXCR, producing one record per CDR3 protein. The sample carries about 1,000,000 distinct CDR3 sequences, 40% to 55% recorded once. This chain links TRBV14 with TRBJ2-1; a weak D match, TRBD1 (6 bases). This clonotype was sampled from a woman in her sixties in good health. The sequenced sample was blood. The CDR3 nucleotides are TGTGCCAGCAGCCAAGGTACCGACTGGGGGCGATTCTACAATGAGCAGTTCTTC. Translating it yields CASSQGTDWGRFYNEQFF.